Below are 25 T cell receptor beta chains sequenced from a single sample in a study of CD8 T cells in ankylosing spondylitis. TCRdb reanalysed the 5' RACE reads using MiXCR and keeps one entry per CDR3 protein. The sample lists 150,000 to 200,000 distinct CDR3 sequences, roughly 18% occurring once. The material sequenced was blood, either unsorted or a sorted T cell fraction (not recorded which). These TCRs come from a male donor aged 10-29 years with ankylosing spondylitis or in good health (not recorded which).

This clonotype has at least ten counts. The chain couples TRBV20-1 to TRBJ1-5; TRBD1 is a possible D gene (6 bases). The germline CDR1 and CDR2 sequences are DFQATT and SNEGSKA (reference sequence). The CDR3 loop spans 16 amino acids. V lost 1 base, J lost 7 bases, and 20 bases lay in between. In DNA form, the CDR3 reads TGCAGTGCTAGAGGTGGGCAGGGGCGCGGGAGCCAGCCCCAGCATTTT. Protein sequence: CSARGGQGRGSQPQHF.

This clonotype occurred many times. The chain carries TRBV29-1 and TRBJ2-7; TRBD2 matches 7 bases. The germline gives CDR1 SQVTM, CDR2 ANQGSEA. V shed 1 base, J shed 1 base, and the junction held 7 bases outside the gene matches. The CDR3 runs 15 residues. In nucleotides, the CDR3 is TGCAGCGTTGAAGCGGGGGGTACGGGTTCCTACGAGCAGTACTTC. Translating gives CSVEAGGTGSYEQYF.

This clonotype has a count of ten or more. The rearrangement joins TRBV20-1 to TRBJ1-2, with a weak D call TRBD1 (6 bases). Trimming left V 5 bases short and J 2 bases short, with 9 bases between. The germline V gene encodes CDR1 DFQATT and CDR2 SNEGSKA (reference sequence). There are 12 residues in the CDR3. The CDR3 here is CSARQENYGYTF. The DNA for the CDR3 is TGCAGTGCTCGACAGGAAAACTATGGCTACACCTTC.

The V call is TRBV29-1, the J call TRBJ2-5; weak D call: TRBD2 (5 bases). Germline-derived CDR1 and CDR2 are SQVTM and ANQGSEA. Trimming took off 6 bases at V and 7 bases at J, with 15 bases between the two ends. The CDR3 totals 12 residues. CDR3 sequence reads: CSVAYDRGTQYF. The CDR3 DNA reads as TGCAGCGTGGCTTACGATCGGGGGACCCAGTACTTC.

This clonotype was seen ten or more times. The V and J genes are TRBV10-1 and TRBJ2-1; tentative D call: TRBD1 (5 bases). The V and J ends lost 0 bases and 8 bases respectively, with 11 bases between them. The CDR3 contains 14 residues. Per germline, CDR1 WNHNN and CDR2 SYGVQD (reference sequence). CDR3 DNA sequence: TGCGCCAGCAGTGAGTCCTGGGGCGAAGATGAGCAGTTCTTC. It translates to CASSESWGEDEQFF.

The chain couples TRBV5-8 to TRBJ2-3; either TRBD1 or TRBD2 may supply D (5 bases each). Germline V gene sequence: CDR1 SGHTS, CDR2 YDEGEE. V gave up 1 base and J gave up 5 bases, with 17 bases separating them. There are 16 residues in the CDR3. The CDR3 here is CASSLLPGPHGDTQYF. CDR3 coding DNA: TGTGCCAGCAGCTTGCTTCCGGGACCTCATGGAGATACGCAGTATTTT.

In its sample, this clonotype was seen many times. The V and J genes are TRBV29-1 and TRBJ2-1; the D is unclear. Germline V gives CDR1 SQVTM, CDR2 ANQGSEA. The length of the CDR3 is 10 residues. V was pared by 7 bases and J by 5 bases, with 6 bases between. CDR3 DNA: TGCAGCGCGCAGGACAATGAGCAGTTCTTC. This codes for CSAQDNEQFF.

The table lists this clonotype with many counts. This rearrangement joins TRBV20-1 to TRBJ2-5, with no clear D. The germline gives CDR1 DFQATT, CDR2 SNEGSKA (reference sequence). Trimming shortened V by 3 bases and J by 5 bases, and 7 bases separated the two germline ends. This CDR3 comprises 11 residues. CDR3 residues: CSARPAETQYF. The DNA for the CDR3 is TGCAGTGCTAGGCCAGCGGAGACCCAGTACTTC.

Many counts were recorded for this clonotype. This CDR3 is CSVERDLKFF. CDR3 DNA: TGCAGCGTTGAGAGGGACCTAAAGTTCTTC. This sequence joins TRBV29-1 and TRBJ2-1; D might be TRBD1 or TRBD2, each matching 5 bases. This CDR3 contains 10 residues. Per germline, CDR1 SQVTM and CDR2 ANQGSEA. Trimming pared 3 bases from V and 14 bases from J, leaving 11 bases between.

A few counts support this clonotype. CDR3 loop: CASSDSKSFGNEQFF. In DNA form, the CDR3 reads TGTGCCAGCAGTGACTCGAAGAGTTTTGGTAATGAGCAGTTCTTC. The genes are TRBV6-4 and TRBJ2-1; D is unclear. This CDR3 contains 15 residues. V dropped 0 bases and J dropped 7 bases, with 13 bases sitting between them. The germline V gene has CDR1 MRHNA and CDR2 SNTAGT.

This clonotype occurred many times. This chain connects TRBV9 to TRBJ2-5; 11 bases match TRBD2. The CDR3 loop spans 16 amino acids. V lost 5 bases to trimming and J lost 5 bases; unmatched junction nucleotides: 11. CDR1 SGDLS and CDR2 YYNGEE come from the germline V gene. This CDR3 reads CASSGELAGGGETQYF. CDR3 sequence (DNA): TGTGCCAGCAGTGGGGAGCTAGCGGGAGGAGGGGAGACCCAGTACTTC. Based on the CDR3 plus reference TRBV9 and TRBJ2-5, the full variable domain is DSGVTQTPKHLITATGQRVTLRCSPRSGDLSVYWYQQSLDQGLQFLIQYYNGEERAKGNILERFSAQQFPDLHSELNLSSLELGDSALYFCASSGELAGGGETQYFGPGTRLLVL.

This clonotype has at least ten counts. This rearrangement joins TRBV13 to TRBJ2-2; maybe TRBD2 (6 bases). V shed 0 bases and J shed 4 bases, with 9 bases lying between them. Looked up from germline, CDR1 is PRHDT and CDR2 is FYEKMQ (reference sequence). The length of the CDR3 is 15 residues. CDR3 in amino acids: CASSLGRAGTGELFF. The CDR3 nucleotides are TGTGCCAGCAGCTTAGGCCGAGCGGGCACCGGGGAGCTGTTTTTT.

The chain is built from TRBV10-3 and TRBJ2-5; D tentatively reads TRBD1 or TRBD2 (5 bases each). Germline V gene data show CDR1 as ENHRY and CDR2 as SYGVKD. There are 16 residues in the CDR3. The ends were cut back, 4 bases at V and 3 bases at J, with 18 bases in the middle. CDR3 nucleotides: TGTGCCATCAGTGGCGTTGATTTAAGGGGAGAAGAGACCCAGTACTTC. This codes for CAISGVDLRGEETQYF.

Many counts were recorded for this clonotype. The rearrangement uses TRBV6-6 and TRBJ1-5; 9 nucleotides match TRBD1. The J segment lost 6 bases and the V segment lost 7 bases, leaving 7 bases of the junction unmatched. The germline V gene has CDR1 MNHNY and CDR2 SVGAGI (reference sequence). The CDR3 runs 14 residues. Here the CDR3 reads CASTIDRGAQPQHF. The DNA for the CDR3 is TGTGCCAGCACCATAGACAGGGGGGCTCAGCCCCAGCATTTT.

The chain recombines TRBV7-2 with TRBJ1-2; D not resolved. V was pared by 2 bases and J by 4 bases, with 5 bases between. The germline CDR1 and CDR2 sequences are SGHTA and FQGNSA. CDR3 length equals 12 residues. The CDR3 region is CASSLTSYGYTF. As DNA, the CDR3 is TGTGCCAGCAGCTTAACTAGCTATGGCTACACCTTC.

The table lists this clonotype with a few counts. For the CDR3, the DNA is TGTGCCAGCAGCCCGGAGATTGGTCGGCAGACCCAGTACTTC. Translating it yields CASSPEIGRQTQYF. The chain combines TRBV4-2 with TRBJ2-5; no definite D call. Germline V lookup: CDR1 LGHNA, CDR2 YNFKEQ. V was trimmed by 4 bases and J by 6 bases, leaving 15 bases between them. This CDR3 is built from 14 residues.

The chain recombines TRBV7-3 with TRBJ2-1; the D gene could be TRBD1 or TRBD2 (5 bases each). Between the trimmed V and J ends, which lost 1 base and 2 bases, there was a span of 9 bases. CDR1 is SGHTA and CDR2 is FQGTGA in the germline V gene. The CDR3 loop spans 15 amino acids. CDR3 amino acids: CASSLIATAYNEQFF. CDR3 in DNA: TGTGCCAGCAGCTTAATAGCGACAGCCTACAATGAGCAGTTCTTC. Supplemented by reference TRBV7-3 and TRBJ2-1, the full variable domain reads GAGVSQTPSNKVTEKGKYVELRCDPISGHTALYWYRQSLGQGPEFLIYFQGTGAADDSGLPNDRFFAVRPEGSVSTLKIQRTERGDSAVYLCASSLIATAYNEQFFGPGTRLTVL.

This chain uses TRBV29-1 with TRBJ1-1; D is unresolved. V was shortened by 4 bases and J by 4 bases, with 7 bases between the two germline ends. This CDR3 spans 11 amino acids. Germline V CDR1 and CDR2: SQVTM, ANQGSEA. The CDR3 loop reads CSVGQVTEAFF. As DNA, the CDR3 is TGCAGCGTTGGGCAGGTCACTGAAGCTTTCTTT. Full variable domain (outside the CDR3, taken from reference TRBV29-1 and TRBJ1-1): SAVISQKPSRDICQRGTSLTIQCQVDSQVTMMFWYRQQPGQSLTLIATANQGSEATYESGFVIDKFPISRPNLTFSTLTVSNMSPEDSSIYLCSVGQVTEAFFGQGTRLTVV.

This clonotype was detected many times. The chain has TRBV2 and TRBJ2-1, with TRBD2 matching over 8 bases. CDR1 and CDR2 from the germline V gene are SNHLY and FYNNEI. The V segment lost 6 bases and the J segment 11 bases; nucleotides outside the gene matches: 3. The CDR3 is made up of 11 amino acids. The CDR3 spells CASRLAGQQFF. The CDR3 DNA reads as TGTGCCAGCAGGCTAGCGGGTCAGCAGTTCTTC.

This clonotype was detected many times. The rearrangement uses TRBV4-3 and TRBJ2-7, with 10 bases identical to TRBD2. Germline-derived CDR1 and CDR2 are LGHNA and YSLEER. V lost 0 bases and J lost 4; bases outside the gene matches: 6. The CDR3 runs 16 residues. CDR3 sequence (DNA): TGCGCCAGCAGCCAAGATCAGCTAGCGGGAGTGTACGAGCAGTACTTC. It is translated as CASSQDQLAGVYEQYF.

The chain recombines TRBV9 with TRBJ2-4, with 9 positions matching TRBD2. V shed 4 bases and J 5 bases; nucleotides not matched to a gene: 4. Germline CDR1 is SGDLS and CDR2 is YYNGEE. The CDR3 loop spans 14 amino acids. The CDR3: CASSYSGSENIQYF. In DNA form, the CDR3 reads TGTGCCAGCAGCTATAGCGGGAGCGAAAACATTCAGTACTTC. Full variable domain (missing parts from reference TRBV9 and TRBJ2-4): DSGVTQTPKHLITATGQRVTLRCSPRSGDLSVYWYQQSLDQGLQFLIQYYNGEERAKGNILERFSAQQFPDLHSELNLSSLELGDSALYFCASSYSGSENIQYFGAGTRLSVL.

This clonotype came up many times. J is TRBJ2-1 and V is TRBV4-1, with TRBD2 identical over 11 bases. The CDR3 loop spans 16 amino acids. Germline CDR1 is MGHRA and CDR2 is YSYEKL. With 1 base clipped from V and 6 bases from J, the junction kept 5 bases outside the gene matches. CDR3 in amino acids: CASSQASGLAGNEQFF. The CDR3 DNA sequence: TGCGCCAGCAGCCAAGCCTCCGGACTAGCGGGCAATGAGCAGTTCTTC.

The rearrangement joins TRBV11-2 to TRBJ2-7; D remains unclear. V gave up 5 bases and J gave up 3 bases, with 11 bases separating them. Germline V gives CDR1 SGHAT, CDR2 FQNNGV. The CDR3 has 13 residues. As DNA, the CDR3 is TGTGCCAGCAGCGCCTTTAGGGACTACGAGCAGTACTTC. It translates to CASSAFRDYEQYF.

This clonotype was observed at least ten times. The V and J genes are TRBV3-1 and TRBJ2-7; TRBD2 is a possible D gene (5 bases). The germline gives CDR1 LGHDT, CDR2 YNNKEL (reference sequence). The CDR3 contains 15 residues. Trimming took 1 base from V and 9 from J, leaving 19 bases between them. CDR3 sequence reads: CASSQVGRNPRAQYV. The CDR3 DNA follows: TGTGCCAGCAGCCAAGTTGGGAGAAACCCGCGGGCGCAGTACGTC.

This clonotype was recorded at least ten times. The V and J genes are TRBV12-3 or TRBV12-4 and TRBJ2-7; no firm D call. This CDR3 has 13 residues. V gave up 2 bases and J gave up 1 base, with 6 bases separating them. The CDR3 sequence: CASSLLGSYEQYF. The CDR3 nucleotides read TGTGCCAGCAGTTTATTAGGGTCCTACGAGCAGTACTTC.